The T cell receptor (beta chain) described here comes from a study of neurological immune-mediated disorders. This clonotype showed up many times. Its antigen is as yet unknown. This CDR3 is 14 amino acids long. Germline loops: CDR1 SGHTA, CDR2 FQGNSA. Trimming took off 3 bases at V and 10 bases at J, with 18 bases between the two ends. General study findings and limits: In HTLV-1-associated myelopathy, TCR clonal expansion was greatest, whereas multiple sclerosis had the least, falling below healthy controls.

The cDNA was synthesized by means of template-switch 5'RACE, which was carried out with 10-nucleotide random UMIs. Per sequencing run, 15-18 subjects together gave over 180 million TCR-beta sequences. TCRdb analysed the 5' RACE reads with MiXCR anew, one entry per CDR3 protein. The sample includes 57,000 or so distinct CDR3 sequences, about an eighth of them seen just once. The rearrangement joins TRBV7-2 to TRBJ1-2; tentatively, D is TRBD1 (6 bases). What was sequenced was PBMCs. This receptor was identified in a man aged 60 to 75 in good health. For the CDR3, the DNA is TGTGCCAGCAGCTTTTACAGGGAATCTGAGGACTACACCTTC. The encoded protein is CASSFYRESEDYTF.